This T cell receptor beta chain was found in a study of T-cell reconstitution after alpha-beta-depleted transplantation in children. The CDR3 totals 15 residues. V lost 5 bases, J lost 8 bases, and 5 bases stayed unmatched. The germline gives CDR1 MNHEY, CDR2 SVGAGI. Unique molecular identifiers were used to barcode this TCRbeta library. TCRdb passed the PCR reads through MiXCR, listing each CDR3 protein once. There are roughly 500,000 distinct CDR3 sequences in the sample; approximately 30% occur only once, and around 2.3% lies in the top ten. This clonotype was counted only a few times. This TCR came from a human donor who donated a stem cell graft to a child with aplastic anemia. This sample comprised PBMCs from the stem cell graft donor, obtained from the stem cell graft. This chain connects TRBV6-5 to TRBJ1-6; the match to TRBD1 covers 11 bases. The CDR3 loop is CASSRDRGYHSPLHF. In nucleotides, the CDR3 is TGTGCCAGCAGTCGGGACAGGGGGTACCATTCACCCCTCCACTTT.